These T cell receptor beta chains were read from a single sample in a study of human T cells and chemical hapten exposure. TCRdb re-called the RACE reads with MiXCR, one entry per CDR3 protein. The sample has about 190,000 distinct CDR3 sequences; about 25% are singletons. Sample: whole blood, taken in connection with sensitization to the hapten diphenylcyclopropenone (DPC). The receptors derive from a woman aged 35 to 49 with alopecia areata. Some clones in this sample may be carry-over from other donors' samples. CDR3s include the opening cysteine and the closing phenylalanine or tryptophan. D genes are given only for firm matches. Clone size appears in some rows only: once, few, many, or a class for an expanded clone.

abundance: few; d_gene: NA; j_gene: TRBJ2-7; len: 12; v_gene: TRBV29-1; CDR3nt: TGCAGCGTACGCGGCGGCACCTACGAGCAGTACTTC; CDR3aa: CSVRGGTYEQYF
abundance: NA; d_gene: NA; j_gene: TRBJ2-3; len: 14; v_gene: TRBV5-1; CDR3nt: TGCGCCAGCAGCTCCCCCACAGCAGCAGATACGCAGTATTTT; CDR3aa: CASSSPTAADTQYF
abundance: NA; d_gene: TRBD2; j_gene: TRBJ2-7; len: 12; v_gene: TRBV27; CDR3nt: TGTGCCAGCACTAGCGGGAAGTACGAGCAGTACTTC; CDR3aa: CASTSGKYEQYF
abundance: NA; d_gene: TRBD1; j_gene: TRBJ2-7; len: 16; v_gene: TRBV3-1; CDR3nt: TGTGCCAGCAGCCACACTACGAGGGGGCTCTCCTACGAGCAGTACTTC; CDR3aa: CASSHTTRGLSYEQYF
abundance: once; d_gene: TRBD1; j_gene: TRBJ2-6; len: 16; v_gene: TRBV4-3; CDR3nt: TGCGCCAGCAGCCAAACCGGGACAGTTCTGGCCAACGTCCTGACTTTC; CDR3aa: CASSQTGTVLANVLTF
abundance: few; d_gene: TRBD1; j_gene: TRBJ1-6; len: 13; v_gene: TRBV20-1; CDR3nt: TGCAGTGCTAGAGGGACAGGGGAGGATCCCCTCCACTTT; CDR3aa: CSARGTGEDPLHF
abundance: NA; d_gene: TRBD2; j_gene: TRBJ2-1; len: 22; v_gene: TRBV28; CDR3nt: TGTGCCAGCCTAGGACAGGGGGCGCATCAGACTAGCGGGAGGGCATCCTACAATGAGCAGTTCTTC; CDR3aa: CASLGQGAHQTSGRASYNEQFF
abundance: NA; d_gene: NA; j_gene: TRBJ2-3; len: 14; v_gene: TRBV4-3; CDR3nt: TGCGCCAGCAGCCAAGAGGTTGTGGGGGATACGCAGTATTTT; CDR3aa: CASSQEVVGDTQYF
abundance: few; d_gene: NA; j_gene: TRBJ2-1; len: 17; v_gene: TRBV4-1; CDR3nt: TGCGCCAGCAGCCCAAGGGGGCCCGCGGGATTATACAATGAGCAGTTCTTC; CDR3aa: CASSPRGPAGLYNEQFF
abundance: many; d_gene: TRBD1; j_gene: TRBJ2-1; len: 13; v_gene: TRBV20-1; CDR3nt: TGCAGTGCAACCAGGGACAGATACAATGAGCAGTTCTTC; CDR3aa: CSATRDRYNEQFF
abundance: few; d_gene: TRBD1; j_gene: TRBJ2-6; len: 15; v_gene: TRBV7-9; CDR3nt: TGTGCCAGCAGACCCCATCGGGACAGGGTCCCCGTCCTGACTTTC; CDR3aa: CASRPHRDRVPVLTF
abundance: NA; d_gene: TRBD2; j_gene: TRBJ2-1; len: 16; v_gene: TRBV7-2; CDR3nt: TGTGCCAGCAGCCCACTAGCGGGAGGGCCCTACAATGAGCAGTTCTTC; CDR3aa: CASSPLAGGPYNEQFF
abundance: many; d_gene: TRBD2; j_gene: TRBJ2-1; len: 15; v_gene: TRBV7-8; CDR3nt: TGTGCCAGCAGCTTGCTAGCGGGAGTGGGGAATGAGCAGTTCTTC; CDR3aa: CASSLLAGVGNEQFF
abundance: few; d_gene: NA; j_gene: TRBJ1-2; len: 12; v_gene: TRBV20-1; CDR3nt: TGCAGTGCTAAGATCACTAACTATGGCTACACCTTC; CDR3aa: CSAKITNYGYTF
abundance: NA; d_gene: TRBD2; j_gene: TRBJ2-7; len: 14; v_gene: TRBV20-1; CDR3nt: TGCAGTGCTGGGGGCAGCGGGAGGAGTATAGGGCAGTACTTC; CDR3aa: CSAGGSGRSIGQYF
abundance: few; d_gene: TRBD2; j_gene: TRBJ2-1; len: 16; v_gene: TRBV7-9; CDR3nt: TGTGCCAGCAGCTACGCCGGGACTAGCGGGAGTAAAGAGCAGTTCTTC; CDR3aa: CASSYAGTSGSKEQFF
abundance: few; d_gene: NA; j_gene: TRBJ2-1; len: 15; v_gene: TRBV20-1; CDR3nt: TGCAGTGCTATTACAGGGGGAGGGCCCTACAATGAGCAGTTCTTC; CDR3aa: CSAITGGGPYNEQFF
abundance: many; d_gene: NA; j_gene: TRBJ2-3; len: 13; v_gene: TRBV11-2; CDR3nt: TGTGCCAGCAGCTTCGGTGGGACAGATACGCAGTATTTT; CDR3aa: CASSFGGTDTQYF
abundance: NA; d_gene: NA; j_gene: TRBJ2-3; len: 15; v_gene: TRBV11-2; CDR3nt: TGTGCCAGCAGCTTAGACCTGACTAGGAAAGATACGCAGTATTTT; CDR3aa: CASSLDLTRKDTQYF
abundance: few; d_gene: TRBD1; j_gene: TRBJ2-7; len: 14; v_gene: TRBV7-2; CDR3nt: TGTGCCAGCAGCCCCTCGACAGGGATCGGCGAGCAGTACTTC; CDR3aa: CASSPSTGIGEQYF
abundance: NA; d_gene: TRBD2; j_gene: TRBJ2-3; len: 17; v_gene: TRBV24-1; CDR3nt: TGTGCCACCAGTAATGCGGGAGGTACGAGCGGCACAGATACGCAGTATTTT; CDR3aa: CATSNAGGTSGTDTQYF
abundance: NA; d_gene: NA; j_gene: TRBJ2-7; len: 14; v_gene: TRBV18; CDR3nt: TGTGCCAGCTCACCTGTGGCCCCCCCCTACGAGCAGTACTTC; CDR3aa: CASSPVAPPYEQYF
abundance: NA; d_gene: NA; j_gene: TRBJ2-5; len: 11; v_gene: TRBV30; CDR3nt: TGTGCCTGGAGTGTTTCGGAGACCCAGTACTTC; CDR3aa: CAWSVSETQYF
abundance: NA; d_gene: NA; j_gene: TRBJ2-3; len: 13; v_gene: TRBV29-1; CDR3nt: TGCAGCGTTGAACCGACTAGCACAGATACGCAGTATTTT; CDR3aa: CSVEPTSTDTQYF
abundance: NA; d_gene: TRBD1; j_gene: TRBJ1-5; len: 18; v_gene: TRBV7-2; CDR3nt: TGTGCCAGCAGCACATGGCCACAGGGGGCGCCGAGCAATCAGCCCCAGCATTTT; CDR3aa: CASSTWPQGAPSNQPQHF
abundance: NA; d_gene: TRBD1; j_gene: TRBJ1-4; len: 15; v_gene: TRBV6-1; CDR3nt: TGTGCCAGCAGCGACAGGGGTCGGACTAATGAAAAACTGTTTTTT; CDR3aa: CASSDRGRTNEKLFF
abundance: many; d_gene: TRBD1; j_gene: TRBJ1-2; len: 13; v_gene: TRBV29-1; CDR3nt: TGCAGCGTTGGAACCGGGACAGGGAGGGACTACACCTTC; CDR3aa: CSVGTGTGRDYTF